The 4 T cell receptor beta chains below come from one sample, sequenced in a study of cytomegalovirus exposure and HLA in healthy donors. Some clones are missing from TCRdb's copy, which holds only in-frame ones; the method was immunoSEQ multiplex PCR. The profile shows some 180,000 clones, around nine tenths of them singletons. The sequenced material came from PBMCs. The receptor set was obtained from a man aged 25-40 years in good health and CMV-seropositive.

The CDR3 nucleotides are TGTGCCAGCAGTTGGAGTAGCGGGGGGGACCAAGAGACCCAGTACTTC. Encoded protein: CASSWSSGGDQETQYF. The chain links TRBV27 to TRBJ2-5, with TRBD2 matching over 11 bases. Germline CDR1 reads MNHEY; CDR2 reads SMNVEV (reference sequence). CDR3 length: 16 residues. Trimming cost V 4 bases and J 0 bases; bases outside gene matches: 4.

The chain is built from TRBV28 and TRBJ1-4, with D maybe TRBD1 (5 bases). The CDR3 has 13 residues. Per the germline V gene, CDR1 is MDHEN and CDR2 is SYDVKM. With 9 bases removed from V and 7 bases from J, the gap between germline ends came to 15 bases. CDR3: CASLGQLGEKLFF. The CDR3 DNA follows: TGTGCCAGTCTGGGGCAGCTCGGTGAAAAACTGTTTTTT.

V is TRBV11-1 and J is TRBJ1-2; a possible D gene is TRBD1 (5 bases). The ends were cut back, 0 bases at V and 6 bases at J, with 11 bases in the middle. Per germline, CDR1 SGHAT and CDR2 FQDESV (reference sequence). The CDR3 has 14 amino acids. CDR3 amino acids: CASSLAGQGHGYTF. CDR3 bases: TGTGCCAGCAGCTTAGCCGGCCAGGGACATGGCTACACCTTC.

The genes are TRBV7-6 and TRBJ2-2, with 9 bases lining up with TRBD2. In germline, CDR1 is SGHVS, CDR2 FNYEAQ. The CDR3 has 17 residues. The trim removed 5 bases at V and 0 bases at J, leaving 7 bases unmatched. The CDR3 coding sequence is TGTGCCAGCAGCCCTGTTAGCGGGGGTTCGAACACCGGGGAGCTGTTTTTT. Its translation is CASSPVSGGSNTGELFF.